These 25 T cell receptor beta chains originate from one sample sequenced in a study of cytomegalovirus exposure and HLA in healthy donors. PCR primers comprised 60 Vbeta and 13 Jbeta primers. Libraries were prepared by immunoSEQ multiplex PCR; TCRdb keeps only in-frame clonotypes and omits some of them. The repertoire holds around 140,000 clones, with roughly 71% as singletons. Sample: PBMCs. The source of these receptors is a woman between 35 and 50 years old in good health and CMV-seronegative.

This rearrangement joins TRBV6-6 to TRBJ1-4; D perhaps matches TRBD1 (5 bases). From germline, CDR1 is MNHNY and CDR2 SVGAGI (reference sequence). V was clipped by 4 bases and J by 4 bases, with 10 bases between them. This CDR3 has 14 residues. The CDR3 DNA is TGTGCCAGCAGTTCCAGGGCGGATAATGAAAAACTGTTTTTT. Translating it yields CASSSRADNEKLFF.

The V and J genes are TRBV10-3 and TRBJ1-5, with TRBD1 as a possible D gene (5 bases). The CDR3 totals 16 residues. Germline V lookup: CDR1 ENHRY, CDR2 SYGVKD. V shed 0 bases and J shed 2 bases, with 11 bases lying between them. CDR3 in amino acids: CAISESGGSGNQPQHF. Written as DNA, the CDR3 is TGTGCCATCAGTGAGTCGGGGGGGTCAGGCAATCAGCCCCAGCATTTT.

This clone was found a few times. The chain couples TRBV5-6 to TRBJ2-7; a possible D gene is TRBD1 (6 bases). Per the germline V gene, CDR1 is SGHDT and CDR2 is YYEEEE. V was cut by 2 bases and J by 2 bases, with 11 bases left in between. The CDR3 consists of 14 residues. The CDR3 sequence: CASSLVQGTYEQYF. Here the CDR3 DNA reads TGTGCCAGCAGCTTAGTACAGGGAACCTACGAGCAGTACTTC.

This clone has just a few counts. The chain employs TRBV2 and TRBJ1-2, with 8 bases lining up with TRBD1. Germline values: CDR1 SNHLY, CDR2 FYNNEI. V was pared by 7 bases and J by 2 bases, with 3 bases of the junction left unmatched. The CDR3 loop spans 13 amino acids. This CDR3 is CASNQGANYGYTF. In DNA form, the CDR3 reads TGTGCCAGCAATCAGGGGGCAAACTATGGCTACACCTTC.

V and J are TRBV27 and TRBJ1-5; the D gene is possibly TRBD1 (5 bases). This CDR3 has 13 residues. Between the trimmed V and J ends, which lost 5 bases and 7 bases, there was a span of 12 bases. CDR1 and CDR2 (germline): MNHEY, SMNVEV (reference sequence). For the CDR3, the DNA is TGTGCCAGCAGTGTAACAGGTTGGCAGCCCCAGCATTTT. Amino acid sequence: CASSVTGWQPQHF.

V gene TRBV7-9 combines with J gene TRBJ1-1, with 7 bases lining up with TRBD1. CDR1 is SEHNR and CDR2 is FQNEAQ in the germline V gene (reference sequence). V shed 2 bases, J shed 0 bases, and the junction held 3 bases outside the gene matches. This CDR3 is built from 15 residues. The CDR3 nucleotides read TGTGCCAGCAGCTTAAACAGGGGTTTGAACACTGAAGCTTTCTTT. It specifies CASSLNRGLNTEAFF.

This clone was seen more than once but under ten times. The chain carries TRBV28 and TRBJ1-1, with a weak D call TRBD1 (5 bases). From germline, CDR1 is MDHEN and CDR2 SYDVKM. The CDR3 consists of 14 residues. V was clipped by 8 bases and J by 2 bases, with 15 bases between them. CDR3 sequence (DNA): TGTGCCAGCCTCATCGGGGGTATCAACACTGAAGCTTTCTTT. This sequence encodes CASLIGGINTEAFF.

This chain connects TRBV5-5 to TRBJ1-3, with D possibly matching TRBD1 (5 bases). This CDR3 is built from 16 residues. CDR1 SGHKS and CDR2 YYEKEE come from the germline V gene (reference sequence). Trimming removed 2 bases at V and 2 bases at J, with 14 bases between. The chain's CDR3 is CASSFDGRVTGNTIYF. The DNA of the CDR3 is TGTGCCAGCAGCTTCGATGGCAGGGTGACTGGAAACACCATATATTTT.

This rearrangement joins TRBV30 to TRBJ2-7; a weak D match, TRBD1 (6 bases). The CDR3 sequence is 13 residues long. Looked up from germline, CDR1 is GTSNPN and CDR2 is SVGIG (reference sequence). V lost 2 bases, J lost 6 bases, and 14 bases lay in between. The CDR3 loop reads CAWSRRVGGEQYF. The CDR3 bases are TGTGCCTGGAGTCGCAGGGTAGGGGGCGAGCAGTACTTC.

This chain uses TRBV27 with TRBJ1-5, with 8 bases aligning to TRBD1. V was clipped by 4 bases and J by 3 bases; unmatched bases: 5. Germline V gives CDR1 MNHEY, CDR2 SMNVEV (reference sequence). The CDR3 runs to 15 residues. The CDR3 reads CASSSDRENNQPQHF. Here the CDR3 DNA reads TGTGCCAGCAGTTCGGACAGGGAAAACAATCAGCCCCAGCATTTT.

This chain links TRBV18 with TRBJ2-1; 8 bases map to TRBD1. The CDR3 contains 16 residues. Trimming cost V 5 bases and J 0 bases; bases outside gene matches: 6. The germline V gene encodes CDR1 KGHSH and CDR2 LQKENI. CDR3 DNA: TGTGCCAGCTCAGTACAGGGGGTAAGCTCCTACAATGAGCAGTTCTTC. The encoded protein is CASSVQGVSSYNEQFF.

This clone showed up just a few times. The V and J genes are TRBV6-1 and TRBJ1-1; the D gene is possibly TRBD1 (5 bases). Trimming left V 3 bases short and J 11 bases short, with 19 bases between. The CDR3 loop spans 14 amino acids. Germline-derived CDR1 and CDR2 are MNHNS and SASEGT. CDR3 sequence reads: CASSESYRPREAFF. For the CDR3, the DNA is TGTGCCAGCAGTGAGTCGTACAGGCCCCGGGAGGCTTTCTTT.

This CDR3 is CASSNTGTGRHIQYF. The CDR3 coding sequence is TGTGCCAGCAGCAATACCGGGACAGGGAGACACATTCAGTACTTC. The chain combines TRBV11-2 with TRBJ2-4, with 9 bases matching TRBD1. The CDR3 totals 15 residues. Germline CDR1 and CDR2: SGHAT and FQNNGV. Unmatched junction bases numbered 10, after V lost 5 bases and J lost 8 bases.

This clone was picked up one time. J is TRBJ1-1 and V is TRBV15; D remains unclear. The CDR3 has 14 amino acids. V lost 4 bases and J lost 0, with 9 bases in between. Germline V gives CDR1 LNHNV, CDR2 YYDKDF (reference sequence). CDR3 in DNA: TGTGCCACCAGCAAAGACGTTCTGAACACTGAAGCTTTCTTT. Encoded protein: CATSKDVLNTEAFF.

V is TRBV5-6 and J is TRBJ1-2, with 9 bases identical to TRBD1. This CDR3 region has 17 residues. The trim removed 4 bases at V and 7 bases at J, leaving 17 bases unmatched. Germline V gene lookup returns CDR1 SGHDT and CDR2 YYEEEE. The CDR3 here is CASSTDWGTGLGSGYTF. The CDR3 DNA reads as TGTGCCAGCAGCACCGATTGGGGGACAGGGCTTGGTTCTGGCTACACCTTC.

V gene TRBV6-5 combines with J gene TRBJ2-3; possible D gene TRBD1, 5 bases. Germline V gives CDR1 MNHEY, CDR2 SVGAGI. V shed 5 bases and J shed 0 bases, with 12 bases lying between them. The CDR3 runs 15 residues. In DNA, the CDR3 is TGTGCCAGCAGTCTGCGCCGACAGAGCACAGATACGCAGTATTTT. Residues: CASSLRRQSTDTQYF.

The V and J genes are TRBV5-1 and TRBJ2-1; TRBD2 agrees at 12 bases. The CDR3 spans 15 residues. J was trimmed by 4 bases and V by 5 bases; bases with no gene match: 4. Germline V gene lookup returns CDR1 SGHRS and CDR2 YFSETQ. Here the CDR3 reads CASSSGLAGYNEQFF. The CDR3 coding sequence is TGCGCCAGCAGTTCGGGACTAGCGGGTTACAATGAGCAGTTCTTC.

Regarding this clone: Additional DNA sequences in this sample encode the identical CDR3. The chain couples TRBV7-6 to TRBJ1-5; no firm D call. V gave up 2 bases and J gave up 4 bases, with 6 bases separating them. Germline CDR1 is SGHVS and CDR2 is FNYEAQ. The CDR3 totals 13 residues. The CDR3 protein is CASSLTVNQPQHF. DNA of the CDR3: TGTGCCAGCAGCTTAACTGTTAATCAGCCCCAGCATTTT.

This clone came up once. The CDR3 region is CASSPGETQYF. The CDR3 coding sequence is TGTGCCAGCAGCCCGGGAGAGACCCAGTACTTC. The gene calls are TRBV7-6 and TRBJ2-5, with D unresolved. V was clipped by 5 bases and J by 4 bases, with 5 bases between them. The length of the CDR3 is 11 residues. Germline loops: CDR1 SGHVS, CDR2 FNYEAQ.

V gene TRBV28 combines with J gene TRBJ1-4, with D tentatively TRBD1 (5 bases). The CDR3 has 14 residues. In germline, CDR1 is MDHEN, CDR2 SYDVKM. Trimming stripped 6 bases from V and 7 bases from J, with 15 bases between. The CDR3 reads CASRIRGGIEKLFF. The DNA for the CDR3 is TGTGCCAGCAGAATACGGGGGGGTATTGAAAAACTGTTTTTT. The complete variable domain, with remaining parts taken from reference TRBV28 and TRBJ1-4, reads DVKVTQSSRYLVKRTGEKVFLECVQDMDHENMFWYRQDPGLGLRLIYFSYDVKMKEKGDIPEGYSVSREKKERFSLILESASTNQTSMYLCASRIRGGIEKLFFGSGTQLSVL.

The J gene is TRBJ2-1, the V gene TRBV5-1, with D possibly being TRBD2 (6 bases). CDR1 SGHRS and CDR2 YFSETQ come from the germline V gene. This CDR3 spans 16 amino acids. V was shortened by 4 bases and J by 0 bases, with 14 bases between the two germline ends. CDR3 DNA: TGCGCCAGCAGCCCCTTTGGGGGGAGCTCCTACAATGAGCAGTTCTTC. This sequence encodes CASSPFGGSSYNEQFF.

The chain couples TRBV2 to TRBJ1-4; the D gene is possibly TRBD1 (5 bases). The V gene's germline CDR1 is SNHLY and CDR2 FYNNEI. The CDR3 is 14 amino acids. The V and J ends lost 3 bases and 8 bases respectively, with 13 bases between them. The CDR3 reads CASSETAIGEKLFF. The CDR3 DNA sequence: TGTGCCAGCAGTGAGACAGCCATTGGGGAAAAACTGTTTTTT.

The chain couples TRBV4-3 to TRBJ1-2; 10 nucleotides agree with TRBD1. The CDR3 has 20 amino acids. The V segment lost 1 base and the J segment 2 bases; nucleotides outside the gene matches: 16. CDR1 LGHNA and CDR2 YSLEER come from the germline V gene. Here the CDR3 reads CASSQGPSGTGASGNYGYTF. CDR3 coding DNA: TGCGCCAGCAGCCAAGGTCCCTCGGGGACAGGGGCAAGCGGGAACTATGGCTACACCTTC.

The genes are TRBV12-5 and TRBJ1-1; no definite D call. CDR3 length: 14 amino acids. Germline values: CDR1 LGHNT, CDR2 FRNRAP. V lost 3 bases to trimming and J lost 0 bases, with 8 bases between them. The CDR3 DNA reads TGTGCTAGTGGTTTCTACGAATTGAACACTGAAGCTTTCTTT. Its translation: CASGFYELNTEAFF.

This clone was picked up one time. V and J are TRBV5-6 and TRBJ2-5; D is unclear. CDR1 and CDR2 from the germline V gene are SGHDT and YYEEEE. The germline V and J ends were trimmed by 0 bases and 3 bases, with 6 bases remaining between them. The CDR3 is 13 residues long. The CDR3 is CASSLAQEETQYF. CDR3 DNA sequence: TGTGCCAGCAGCTTGGCCCAGGAAGAGACCCAGTACTTC.